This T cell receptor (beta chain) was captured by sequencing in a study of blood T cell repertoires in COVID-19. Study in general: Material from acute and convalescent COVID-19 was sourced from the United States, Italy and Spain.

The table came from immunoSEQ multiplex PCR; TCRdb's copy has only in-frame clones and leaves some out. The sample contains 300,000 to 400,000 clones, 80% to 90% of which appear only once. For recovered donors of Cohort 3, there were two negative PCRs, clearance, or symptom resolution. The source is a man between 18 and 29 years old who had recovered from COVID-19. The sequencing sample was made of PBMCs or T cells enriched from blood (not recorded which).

CDR3 in amino acids: CASSLRQSLSTDTQYF. CDR3 nucleotide sequence: TGTGCCAGCAGTCTCAGACAGTCCCTTAGCACAGATACGCAGTATTTT. The chain links TRBV7-9 to TRBJ2-3, with a weak D call TRBD1 (5 bases). Between the trimmed V and J ends, which lost 6 bases and 0 bases, there was a span of 16 bases. The germline CDR1 and CDR2 sequences are SEHNR and FQNEAQ (reference sequence). The CDR3 extends over 16 amino acids.